Below, one TCR beta chain is given with its context. The antigen remains unidentified. The PCR ran on 60 Vbeta and 13 Jbeta primers. Authors' analysis steps: Some 9.9 million shared chains were among some 80 million unique TCR beta chains counted in a later analysis. This table comes from immunoSEQ multiplex PCR, and its TCRdb copy is limited to in-frame clones, with some not included. Clone size and V and J calls were adopted from that table, with D and trimming inferred from the DNA. The sample lists roughly 170,000 clones, 70% to 85% occurring once. Deletions cut 5 bases from V and 8 bases from J, with 9 bases between. The CDR3 has 11 amino acids. Germline V CDR1 and CDR2: SGHAT, FQNNGV. The source of the sample is a study of cytomegalovirus exposure and HLA in healthy donors. Turning to the study itself: HLA-typed donors were the source of about 85 million unique TCRs, which an early data release held.

Study results and caveats: More clonal expansion characterized HLA-associated TCR beta chains than equally common others in a later analysis.

The chain combines TRBV11-2 with TRBJ1-1; maybe TRBD1 (5 bases). The sequenced material came from PBMCs. The clonotype originates from a girl aged 2-10 years in good health and CMV-seropositive. The CDR3 DNA follows: TGTGCCAGCAGCAGGTACAGGGAAGCTTTCTTT. It is translated as CASSRYREAFF.